A selection of T cell receptor beta chains follows, all from one sample in a study of T cells in Graves' hyperthyroidism and ophthalmopathy. TCRdb processed the multiplex PCR reads anew with MiXCR; each CDR3 protein has one entry. The sample includes around 540,000 distinct CDR3 sequences, just over 45% of them seen just once. Specimen: peripheral blood or thyroid tissue (not recorded which). Source of these receptors: a woman aged 18-30 years with Graves' hyperthyroidism. Both conserved end residues are part of each CDR3. The D gene is left open where the match is weak. The listing skips clone size in some rows; elsewhere it reads once, few, many or a size class.

NA	TRBV7-3	TRBJ2-7	medium-sized	CASSSHDRAEQYF	TGTGCCAGCAGCTCACACGACCGGGCCGAGCAGTACTTC
NA	TRBV2	TRBJ2-7	NA	CASSKNSMGSYEQYF	TGTGCCAGCAGCAAGAATTCCATGGGCTCCTACGAGCAGTACTTC
NA	TRBV25-1	TRBJ1-1	NA	CASSELGNTEAFF	TGTGCCAGCAGTGAATTAGGGAACACTGAAGCTTTCTTT
NA	TRBV25-1	TRBJ2-6	NA	CASVMTGANVLTF	TGTGCCAGCGTCATGACTGGGGCCAACGTCCTGACTTTC
NA	TRBV7-9	TRBJ2-7	many	CASSLAQGTYYEQYF	TGTGCCAGCAGCTTAGCACAGGGAACATATTACGAGCAGTACTTC
NA	TRBV20-1	TRBJ2-5	once	CSARVGGVLETQYF	TGCAGTGCTAGAGTCGGGGGCGTCTTGGAGACCCAGTACTTC
NA	TRBV7-9	TRBJ2-5	many	CASSGSETQYF	TGTGCCAGCAGCGGGAGTGAGACCCAGTACTTC
NA	TRBV2	TRBJ1-4	NA	CASSRAGTRNEKLFF	TGTGCCAGCAGTCGGGCCGGGACAAGGAATGAAAAACTGTTTTTT
NA	TRBV4-3	TRBJ2-7	NA	CASSQETYMTYEQYF	TGCGCCAGCAGCCAAGAAACGTATATGACCTACGAGCAGTACTTC
TRBD2	TRBV20-1	TRBJ2-7	NA	CSARDPKTSGSYEQYF	TGCAGTGCTAGAGACCCGAAGACTAGCGGGAGTTACGAGCAGTACTTC
TRBD2	TRBV19	TRBJ2-7	NA	CASTGSGLAGGYEQYF	TGTGCCAGCACCGGTTCGGGACTAGCGGGAGGCTACGAGCAGTACTTC
TRBD2	TRBV7-9	TRBJ2-7	NA	CASSGRLAGVGEQYF	TGTGCCAGCAGCGGGCGACTAGCGGGGGTCGGCGAGCAGTACTTC
TRBD1	TRBV2	TRBJ1-2	few	CASREVKAGGAYGYTF	TGTGCCAGCAGGGAGGTCAAGGCAGGGGGCGCCTATGGCTACACCTTC